The entry that follows covers one TCR beta chain sequence. Its antigen is unidentified. Produced via immunoSEQ multiplex PCR; TCRdb's table is partial and in-frame only. The repertoire holds about 36,000 clones, with 70% to 85% as singletons. Trimming took off 4 bases at V and 4 bases at J, with 11 bases between the two ends. Germline V CDR1 and CDR2: SGHNT, YYREEE (reference sequence). The CDR3 runs to 14 residues. This sample was included in a study of CD4 T cells in relation to SARS-CoV-2 and coronaviruses. This sequence was found in an adult with COVID-19. This chain links TRBV5-4 with TRBJ2-2; D gene ambiguous. The sequencing input was naive CD4+ T cells from PBMCs, cultured in vitro. Subset specified: naive CD4+ T cells isolated by negative enrichment. The CDR3 DNA reads as TGTGCCAGCAGCCACAGCGAAGGCACCGGGGAGCTGTTTTTT. Its translation: CASSHSEGTGELFF.